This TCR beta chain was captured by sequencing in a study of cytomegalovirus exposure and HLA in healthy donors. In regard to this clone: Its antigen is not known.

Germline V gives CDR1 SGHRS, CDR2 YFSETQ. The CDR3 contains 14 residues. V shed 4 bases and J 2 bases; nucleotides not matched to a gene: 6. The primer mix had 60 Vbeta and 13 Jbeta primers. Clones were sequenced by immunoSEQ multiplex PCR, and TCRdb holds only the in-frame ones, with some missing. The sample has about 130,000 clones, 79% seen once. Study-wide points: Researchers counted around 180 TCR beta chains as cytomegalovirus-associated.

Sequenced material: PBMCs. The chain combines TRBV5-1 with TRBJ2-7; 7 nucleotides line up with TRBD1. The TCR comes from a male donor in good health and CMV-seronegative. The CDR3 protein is CASSLTGAAYEQYF. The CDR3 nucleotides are TGCGCCAGCAGCCTTACAGGGGCCGCCTACGAGCAGTACTTC.